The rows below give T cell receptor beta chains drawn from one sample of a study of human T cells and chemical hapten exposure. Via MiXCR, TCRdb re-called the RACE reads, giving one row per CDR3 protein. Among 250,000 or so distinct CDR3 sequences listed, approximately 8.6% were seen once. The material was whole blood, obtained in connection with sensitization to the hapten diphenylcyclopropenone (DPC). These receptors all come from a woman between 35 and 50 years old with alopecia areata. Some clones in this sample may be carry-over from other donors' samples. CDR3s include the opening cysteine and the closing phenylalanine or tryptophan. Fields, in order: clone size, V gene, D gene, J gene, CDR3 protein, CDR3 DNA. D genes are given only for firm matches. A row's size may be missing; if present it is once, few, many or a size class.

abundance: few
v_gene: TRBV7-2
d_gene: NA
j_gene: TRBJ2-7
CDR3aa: CASSFEPRYEQYF
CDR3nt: TGTGCCAGCAGCTTTGAGCCCCGGTACGAGCAGTACTTC

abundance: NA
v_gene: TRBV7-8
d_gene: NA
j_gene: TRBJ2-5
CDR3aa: CASSASLDTIQETQYF
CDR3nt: TGTGCCAGCAGCGCCTCACTGGACACCATCCAAGAGACCCAGTACTTC

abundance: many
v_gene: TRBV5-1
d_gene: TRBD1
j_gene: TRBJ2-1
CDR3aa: CASSLRTGFIPEQFF
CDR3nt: TGCGCCAGCAGCTTGAGGACAGGGTTCATTCCTGAGCAGTTCTTC

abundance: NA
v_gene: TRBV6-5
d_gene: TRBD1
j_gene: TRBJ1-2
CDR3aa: CASSRGQGTSYTF
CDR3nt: TGTGCCAGCAGCCGGGGACAGGGGACCAGCTACACCTTC

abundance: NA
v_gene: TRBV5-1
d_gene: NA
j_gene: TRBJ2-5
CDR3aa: CASSLTGVQETQYF
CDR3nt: TGCGCCAGCAGCTTGACGGGGGTCCAGGAGACCCAGTACTTC

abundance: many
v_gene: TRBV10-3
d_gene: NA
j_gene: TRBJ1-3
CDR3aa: CAISEHDGSGNTIYF
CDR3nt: TGTGCCATCAGTGAGCACGACGGTTCTGGAAACACCATATATTTT

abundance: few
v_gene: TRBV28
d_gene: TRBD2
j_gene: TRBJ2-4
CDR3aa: CASSSLAGTKNIQYF
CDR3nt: TGTGCCAGCAGTTCCTTAGCGGGAACCAAAAACATTCAGTACTTC

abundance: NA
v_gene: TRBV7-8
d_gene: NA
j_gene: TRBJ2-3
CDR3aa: CASSSGMGARRTDTQYF
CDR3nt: TGTGCCAGCAGCTCTGGGATGGGGGCTAGGCGGACAGATACGCAGTATTTT

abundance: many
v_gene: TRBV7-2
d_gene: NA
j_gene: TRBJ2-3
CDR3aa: CASSLPISTDTQYF
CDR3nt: TGTGCCAGCAGCTTACCCATAAGCACAGATACGCAGTATTTT

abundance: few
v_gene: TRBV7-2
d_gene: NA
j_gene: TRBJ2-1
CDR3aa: CASSLGQRNEQFF
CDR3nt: TGTGCCAGCAGCTTAGGGCAGCGGAATGAGCAGTTCTTC

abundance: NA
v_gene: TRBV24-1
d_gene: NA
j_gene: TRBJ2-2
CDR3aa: CATSDLGTWELFF
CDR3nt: TGTGCCACCAGTGATCTGGGGACGTGGGAGCTGTTTTTT

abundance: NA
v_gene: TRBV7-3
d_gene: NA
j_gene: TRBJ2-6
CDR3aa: CASSPQEVSGANVLTF
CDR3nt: TGTGCCAGCAGCCCCCAGGAGGTTTCCGGGGCCAACGTCCTGACTTTC

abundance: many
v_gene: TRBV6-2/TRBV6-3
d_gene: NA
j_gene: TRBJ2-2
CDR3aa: CASSDRGTAPRAGELFF
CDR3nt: TGTGCCAGCAGTGACCGGGGGACAGCTCCTCGGGCCGGGGAGCTGTTTTTT